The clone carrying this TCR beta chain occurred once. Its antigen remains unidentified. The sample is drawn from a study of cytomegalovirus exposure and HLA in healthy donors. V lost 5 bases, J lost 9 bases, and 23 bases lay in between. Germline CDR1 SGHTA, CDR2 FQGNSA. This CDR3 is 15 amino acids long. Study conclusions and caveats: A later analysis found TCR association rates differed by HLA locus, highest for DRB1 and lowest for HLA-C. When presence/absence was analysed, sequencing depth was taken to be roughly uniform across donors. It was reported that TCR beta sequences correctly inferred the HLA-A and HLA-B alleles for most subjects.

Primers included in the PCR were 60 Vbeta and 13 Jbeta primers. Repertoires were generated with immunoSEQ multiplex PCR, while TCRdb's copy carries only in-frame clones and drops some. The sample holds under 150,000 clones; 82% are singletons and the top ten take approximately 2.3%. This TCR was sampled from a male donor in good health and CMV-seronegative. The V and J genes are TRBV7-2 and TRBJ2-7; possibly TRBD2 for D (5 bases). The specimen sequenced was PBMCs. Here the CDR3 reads CASSPVLRAWTGQYF. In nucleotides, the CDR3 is TGTGCCAGCAGCCCAGTTCTGAGGGCCTGGACGGGGCAGTACTTC.